This TCR beta chain emerged from a study of T cell changes during pregnancy in multiple sclerosis. The CDR3 runs 15 residues. Germline V gene sequence: CDR1 SGHRS, CDR2 YFSETQ. V was clipped by 0 bases and J by 1 base, with 8 bases between them. Data came from immunoSEQ multiplex PCR; TCRdb stores just in-frame clones and leaves some out. The sample lists fewer than 85,000 clones, 85% to 95% occurring once. The sample was peripheral blood, taken after pregnancy. The clonotype comes from a female donor in good health, enrolled as a control in a pregnancy study. The chain employs TRBV5-1 and TRBJ1-5, with no clear D. CDR3 protein: CASSLDGQSNQPQHF. CDR3 sequence (DNA): TGCGCCAGCAGCTTGGATGGGCAAAGCAATCAGCCCCAGCATTTT.